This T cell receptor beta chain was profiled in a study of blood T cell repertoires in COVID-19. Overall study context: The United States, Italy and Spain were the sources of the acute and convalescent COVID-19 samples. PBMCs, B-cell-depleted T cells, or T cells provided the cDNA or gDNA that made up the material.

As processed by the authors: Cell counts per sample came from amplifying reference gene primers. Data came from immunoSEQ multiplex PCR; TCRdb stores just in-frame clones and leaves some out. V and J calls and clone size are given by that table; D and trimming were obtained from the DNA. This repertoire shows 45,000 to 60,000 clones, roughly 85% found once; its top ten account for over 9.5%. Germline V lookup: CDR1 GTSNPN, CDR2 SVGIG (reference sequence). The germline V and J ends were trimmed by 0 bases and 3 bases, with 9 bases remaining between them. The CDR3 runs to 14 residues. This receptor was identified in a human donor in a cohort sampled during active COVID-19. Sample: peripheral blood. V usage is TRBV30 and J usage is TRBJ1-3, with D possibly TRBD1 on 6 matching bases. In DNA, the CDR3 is TGTGCCTGGAGTGTGGGGGCCAGTGGAAACACCATATATTTT. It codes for CAWSVGASGNTIYF.